This TCR beta chain was profiled in a study of blood T cell repertoires in COVID-19. Overall study: Sources were T cells, B-cell-depleted T cells, or PBMCs; the material itself was cDNA or gDNA.

The length of the CDR3 is 15 residues. Trimming removed 5 bases at V and 5 bases at J, with 20 bases between. Germline values: CDR1 SGDLS, CDR2 YYNGEE. The table came from immunoSEQ multiplex PCR; TCRdb's copy has only in-frame clones and leaves some out. There are more than 95,000 clones in the sample; approximately 81% occur only once, and more than 5% lies in the top ten. The receptor comes from a man between 60 and 75 years old with acute or convalescent COVID-19. Sequenced material: peripheral blood. The rearrangement joins TRBV9 to TRBJ2-7, with TRBD2 as a possible D gene (6 bases). CDR3 sequence: CASSRERGMADEQYF. The DNA of the CDR3 is TGTGCCAGCAGTCGCGAACGGGGGATGGCCGACGAGCAGTACTTC.